Listed here are 18 T cell receptor beta chains from one sample, sequenced in a study of blood T cell repertoires in COVID-19 (dated by TCRdb to the early 2020s). The library was prepared using the immunoSEQ multiplex PCR assay. TCRdb stores this immuneACCESS table with in-frame sequences only. Part of the clones is absent; in the studies checked, under half of the shortfall reflects unresolved V genes, and no reason is known for the rest. The sample table holds 540,000 or so clones, of which approximately 91% were seen once. The ten most abundant clones make up 7.5% to 9% of the sample. The specimen was peripheral blood. All receptors come from a woman aged 45-65 years with COVID-19, enrolled during active disease.

The chain has TRBV5-1 and TRBJ1-1; D might be TRBD1 (5 bases). The CDR3 consists of 15 residues. V lost 0 bases, J lost 8 bases, and 17 bases lay in between. The germline V gene has CDR1 SGHRS and CDR2 YFSETQ. CDR3 in amino acids: CASSLVGALESEAFF. In DNA, the CDR3 is TGCGCCAGCAGCTTGGTTGGGGCTCTTGAATCCGAAGCTTTCTTT.

The rearrangement joins TRBV10-2 to TRBJ1-1; D is uncertain. Germline V lookup: CDR1 WSHSY, CDR2 SAAADI. V lost 4 bases and J 4 bases, leaving 13 bases between the germline ends. The CDR3 has 14 amino acids. The CDR3 loop reads CASSGVRGVTEAFF. The CDR3 DNA sequence: TGCGCCAGCAGTGGGGTTCGGGGAGTCACTGAAGCTTTCTTT.

J is TRBJ1-5 and V is TRBV5-6, with D possibly TRBD1 on 6 matching bases. Germline V gene sequence: CDR1 SGHDT, CDR2 YYEEEE. Trimming shortened V by 0 bases and J by 3 bases, and 16 bases separated the two germline ends. This CDR3 has 17 residues. CDR3 sequence: CASSLGRGGSLNQPQHF. The CDR3 DNA reads as TGTGCCAGCAGCTTGGGGAGGGGGGGCTCACTCAATCAGCCCCAGCATTTT.

The chain recombines TRBV27 with TRBJ2-7; TRBD2 is a possible D gene (5 bases). This CDR3 has 16 amino acids. Trimming took 1 base from V and 5 from J, leaving 18 bases between them. The germline gives CDR1 MNHEY, CDR2 SMNVEV (reference sequence). DNA of the CDR3: TGTGCCAGCAGTTTATATGGGCGAGGGCTGGGCGACGAGCAGTACTTC. It translates to CASSLYGRGLGDEQYF.

This sequence joins TRBV30 and TRBJ1-2; no clear D gene. Germline V gene sequence: CDR1 GTSNPN, CDR2 SVGIG (reference sequence). V was pared by 5 bases and J by 5 bases, with 15 bases between. The CDR3 totals 13 residues. The CDR3 reads CAWSILPGYGYTF. For the CDR3, the DNA is TGTGCCTGGTCCATCTTGCCGGGGTATGGCTACACCTTC.

This clone was seen once. The chain employs TRBV4-1 and TRBJ2-3; 16 nucleotides agree with TRBD2. This CDR3 has 17 residues. J lost 5 bases, V lost 4 bases, and 6 bases had no gene match. Germline values: CDR1 MGHRA, CDR2 YSYEKL. CDR3 protein: CASSRGLAGGPIDTQYF. In DNA form, the CDR3 reads TGCGCCAGCAGCCGGGGACTAGCGGGGGGGCCAATAGATACGCAGTATTTT.

This chain links TRBV24-1 with TRBJ2-3; 8 bases agree with TRBD2. After removal of 4 bases from V and 7 bases from J, the junction contained 9 bases not matched to a gene. Germline loops: CDR1 KGHDR, CDR2 SFDVKD. This CDR3 spans 15 amino acids. CDR3 nucleotide sequence: TGTGCCACCAGTGACTCACCAGCGGGGGACCATACGCAGTATTTT. It translates to CATSDSPAGDHTQYF.

The chain is built from TRBV5-6 and TRBJ1-1; tentatively, D is TRBD1 (5 bases). This CDR3 comprises 17 residues. V lost 0 bases to trimming and J lost 4 bases, with 19 bases between them. Looked up from germline, CDR1 is SGHDT and CDR2 is YYEEEE. The CDR3 spells CASSLGQGGRFATEAFF. The CDR3 DNA follows: TGTGCCAGCAGCTTGGGTCAGGGAGGGAGGTTTGCCACTGAAGCTTTCTTT. The full variable domain, with the rest looked up from reference TRBV5-6 and TRBJ1-1, is DAGVTQSPTHLIKTRGQQVTLRCSPKSGHDTVSWYQQALGQGPQFIFQYYEEEERQRGNFPDRFSGHQFPNYSSELNVNALLLGDSALYLCASSLGQGGRFATEAFFGQGTRLTVV.

This clone was recorded a few times. The rearrangement uses TRBV12-5 and TRBJ1-2; D may be TRBD1 (5 bases). Per the germline V gene, CDR1 is LGHNT and CDR2 is FRNRAP. The CDR3 has 18 residues. The V end was cut by 7 bases, the J end by 7 bases, with 31 bases between. In DNA form, the CDR3 reads TGTGCTAGTGCCAATTCGATGGGACTAAGGCTCTCCTGGCGTGGCTACACCTTC. This codes for CASANSMGLRLSWRGYTF.

The chain has TRBV19 and TRBJ1-4, with TRBD1 matching over 10 bases. This CDR3 spans 16 amino acids. The germline CDR1 and CDR2 sequences are LNHDA and SQIVND (reference sequence). V lost 4 bases and J lost 3; bases outside the gene matches: 5. The DNA for the CDR3 is TGTGCCAGTAGTACCCGACAGGGGGCGGCTAATGAAAAACTGTTTTTT. It specifies CASSTRQGAANEKLFF.

The genes are TRBV6-5 and TRBJ2-7; TRBD1 matches at 7 bases. Per the germline V gene, CDR1 is MNHEY and CDR2 is SVGAGI. This CDR3 is 14 amino acids long. Trimming took 6 bases from V and 2 from J; bases not matched to a gene: 7. The chain's CDR3 is CASRDGTVTYEQYF. In nucleotides, the CDR3 is TGTGCCAGCAGGGACGGGACAGTTACCTACGAGCAGTACTTC.

This clone occurred many times. V usage is TRBV19 and J usage is TRBJ1-2; D is unclear. This CDR3 comprises 15 residues. Germline CDR1 and CDR2: LNHDA and SQIVND (reference sequence). With 6 bases removed from V and 5 bases from J, the gap between germline ends came to 19 bases. CDR3 in amino acids: CASSPLDGDLYGYTF. The CDR3 DNA follows: TGTGCCAGTAGCCCACTCGATGGAGACTTATATGGCTACACCTTC.

The chain recombines TRBV5-1 with TRBJ2-5; 7 bases map to TRBD2. J was trimmed by 5 bases and V by 1 base; bases with no gene match: 8. Germline values: CDR1 SGHRS, CDR2 YFSETQ. The CDR3 extends over 15 amino acids. The CDR3 is CASSLLGGGPETQYF. CDR3 nucleotide sequence: TGCGCCAGCAGCTTGCTCGGGGGAGGGCCGGAGACCCAGTACTTC.

This chain joins TRBV6-1 and TRBJ2-5; TRBD2 is a possible D gene (7 bases). The germline V and J ends were trimmed by 3 bases and 3 bases, with 11 bases remaining between them. Germline V CDR1 and CDR2: MNHNS, SASEGT. The CDR3 covers 14 residues. The CDR3 spells CASSERGGEETQYF. The CDR3, as DNA: TGTGCCAGCAGTGAGAGAGGGGGGGAAGAGACCCAGTACTTC.

The chain combines TRBV7-6 with TRBJ2-1, with 9 bases aligning to TRBD2. V shed 5 bases and J 10 bases; nucleotides not matched to a gene: 6. This CDR3 region has 13 residues. The V gene's germline CDR1 is SGHVS and CDR2 FNYEAQ. The CDR3 is CASSQTSGLEQFF. CDR3 bases: TGTGCCAGCAGCCAGACTAGCGGACTAGAGCAGTTCTTC.

The chain joins TRBV25-1 to TRBJ2-3; 9 positions match TRBD2. The V segment lost 7 bases and the J segment 7 bases; nucleotides outside the gene matches: 9. CDR1 and CDR2 (germline): MGHDK, SYGVNS. The CDR3 loop spans 14 amino acids. The DNA of the CDR3 is TGTGCCAGCAAGTCGGCTAGCGGGGATTATACGCAGTATTTT. Translated, it gives CASKSASGDYTQYF.

The chain's CDR3 is CASSGTEFTEAFF. In nucleotides, the CDR3 is TGTGCCAGCAGTGGGACAGAGTTCACTGAAGCTTTCTTT. This rearrangement joins TRBV2 to TRBJ1-1; D perhaps matches TRBD1 (6 bases). CDR1 is SNHLY and CDR2 is FYNNEI in the germline V gene. Trimming took off 4 bases at V and 4 bases at J, with 10 bases between the two ends. The CDR3 is 13 amino acids.

This chain joins TRBV2 and TRBJ1-2; a weak D match, TRBD1 (6 bases). Germline CDR1 is SNHLY and CDR2 is FYNNEI. The CDR3 is 13 residues long. V lost 5 bases to trimming and J lost 5 bases, with 12 bases between them. CDR3 loop: CASSFGQQYGYTF. The DNA for the CDR3 is TGTGCCAGCAGTTTCGGACAGCAGTATGGCTACACCTTC.